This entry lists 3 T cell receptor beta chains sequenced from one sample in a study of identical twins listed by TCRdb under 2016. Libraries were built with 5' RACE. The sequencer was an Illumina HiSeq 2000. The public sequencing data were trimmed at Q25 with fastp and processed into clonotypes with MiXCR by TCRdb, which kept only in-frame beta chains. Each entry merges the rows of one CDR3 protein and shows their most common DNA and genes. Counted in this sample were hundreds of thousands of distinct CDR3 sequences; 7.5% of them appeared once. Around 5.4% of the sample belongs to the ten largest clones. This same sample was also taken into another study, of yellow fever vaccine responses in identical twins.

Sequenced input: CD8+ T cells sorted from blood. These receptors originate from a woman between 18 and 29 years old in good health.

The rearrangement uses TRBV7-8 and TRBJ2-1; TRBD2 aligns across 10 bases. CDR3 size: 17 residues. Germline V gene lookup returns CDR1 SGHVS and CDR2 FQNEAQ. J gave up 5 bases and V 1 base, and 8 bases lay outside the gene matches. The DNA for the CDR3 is TGTGCCAGCAGCTTAGGCGCAGCGGGAGGGCCGAACAATGAGCAGTTCTTC. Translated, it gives CASSLGAAGGPNNEQFF.

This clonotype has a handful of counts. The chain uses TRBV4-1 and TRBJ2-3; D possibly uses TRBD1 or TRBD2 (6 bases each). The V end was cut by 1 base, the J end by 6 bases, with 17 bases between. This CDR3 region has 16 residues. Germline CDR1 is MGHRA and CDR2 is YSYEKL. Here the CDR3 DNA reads TGCGCCAGCAGCCAAGGACCGGGGGCGCGGGGCGATACGCAGTATTTT. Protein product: CASSQGPGARGDTQYF.

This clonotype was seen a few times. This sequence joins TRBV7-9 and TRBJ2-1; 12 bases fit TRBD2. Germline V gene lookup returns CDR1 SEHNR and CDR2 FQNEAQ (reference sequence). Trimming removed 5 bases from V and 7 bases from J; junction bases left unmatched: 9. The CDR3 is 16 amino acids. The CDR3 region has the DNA TGTGCCAGCAGCCCGAGCGGGACTAGCGGGTGGAATGAGCAGTTCTTC. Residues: CASSPSGTSGWNEQFF.